One sample yielded the 6 T cell receptor beta chains listed below, sequenced in a study of blood T cells in healthy people across ages. Using a J-beta primer mix together with a sample-barcoded 5' primer, a second PCR was run for about 7 to 12 cycles. Via MiXCR, TCRdb re-called the 5' RACE reads, giving one row per CDR3 protein. The sample contains 1,300,000 or so distinct CDR3 sequences, approximately 59% of which appear only once. The sample was blood. These receptors were taken from a young man in good health.

This clonotype was seen more than once but under ten times. The chain is built from TRBV4-2 and TRBJ1-4; D is ambiguous. Germline V gene sequence: CDR1 LGHNA, CDR2 YNFKEQ. V was trimmed by 4 bases and J by 8 bases, leaving 20 bases between them. The CDR3 has 16 residues. The CDR3 DNA reads as TGTGCCAGCAGCCGGCGTACCCCGGGAGGGAGGGAAAAACTGTTTTTT. It encodes CASSRRTPGGREKLFF.

This clonotype was observed a few times. CDR3 bases: TGCAGCGTCCAAGTTGAAGGGGCTAGGATTTACACAGATACGCAGTATTTT. Protein: CSVQVEGARIYTDTQYF. V usage is TRBV29-1 and J usage is TRBJ2-3; D is possibly TRBD1 (5 bases). The CDR3 extends over 17 amino acids. CDR1 is SQVTM and CDR2 is ANQGSEA in the germline V gene. Trimming pared 6 bases from V and 2 bases from J, leaving 24 bases between.

The chain links TRBV4-3 to TRBJ2-4; D possibly matches TRBD1 or TRBD2 (5 bases each). Gene TRBJ2-5 matches the end of the DNA better, so the J call may be wrong. The CDR3 has 17 residues. The germline gives CDR1 LGHNA, CDR2 YSLEER. CDR3 amino acids: CASSQATSGLAQETQYF. DNA of the CDR3: TGCGCCAGCAGCCAAGCAACGTCGGGGCTAGCACAAGAGACCCAGTACTTC.

The V gene is TRBV3-1, the J gene TRBJ1-2; the D gene is possibly TRBD1 (6 bases). The V and J ends lost 0 bases and 8 bases respectively, with 10 bases between them. This CDR3 spans 13 amino acids. Germline loops: CDR1 LGHDT, CDR2 YNNKEL (reference sequence). CDR3 protein: CASSQDSRGGYTF. For the CDR3, the DNA is TGTGCCAGCAGCCAAGATAGCAGGGGAGGCTACACCTTC.

The chain recombines TRBV5-1 with TRBJ1-1; D is perhaps TRBD1 (6 bases). Germline assignment: CDR1 SGHRS and CDR2 YFSETQ. The CDR3 has 15 amino acids. Trimming left V 0 bases short and J 6 bases short, with 15 bases between. The CDR3 sequence: CASSLDGGAVAEAFF. CDR3 bases: TGCGCCAGCAGCTTGGATGGGGGGGCAGTCGCTGAAGCTTTCTTT.

The rearrangement uses TRBV18 and TRBJ2-2, with 9 bases fitting TRBD1. Germline lookup yields CDR1 KGHSH and CDR2 LQKENI. There are 17 residues in the CDR3. V lost 4 bases and J lost 2; bases outside the gene matches: 8. The CDR3 is CASSLHPGQGNTGELFF. In DNA, the CDR3 is TGTGCCAGCTCACTCCACCCGGGACAGGGAAACACCGGGGAGCTGTTTTTT.